The clone carrying this T cell receptor beta chain turned up a few times. This sample was included in a study of OX40 agonist ivuxolimab in advanced cancers. Trimming took 4 bases from V and 5 from J; bases not matched to a gene: 2. The CDR3 has 14 amino acids. CDR1 and CDR2 (germline): MNHNY, SVGAGI (reference sequence). The data were produced by immunoSEQ multiplex PCR, yet TCRdb's version contains in-frame clones alone and is incomplete. This table has about 13,000 clones, around 73% appearing once. The chain has TRBV6-6 and TRBJ2-4, with TRBD2 matching 10 bases. The specimen was CD4+ or CD8+ T cells sorted from blood, collected in a trial of the OX40 agonist ivuxolimab. The origin of this receptor is an adult with an advanced solid tumor such as melanoma, head and neck, liver or kidney cancer. CDR3: CASSFLAGENIQYF. CDR3 DNA: TGTGCCAGCAGTTTTCTAGCGGGAGAAAACATTCAGTACTTC.